Sequencing of this T cell receptor beta chain was carried out in a study of early T cells in non-severe SARS-CoV-2 infection (dated by TCRdb to about 2021). For context, the study as a whole: Bulk RNA from unsorted whole blood was used for TCR sequencing, so alpha and beta chains could not be paired.

What the study reported, not specific to this receptor: VDJdb matching was skewed toward anti-spike CD8 responses and likely underestimated virus-specific expansions by missing private and CD4 specificities.

Libraries came from 5' RACE. The instrument was a NextSeq 500. The TCR library protocol attached unique molecular identifiers to individual cDNA molecules to correct for sequencing error and PCR bias. Both TCR alpha and beta chains were sequenced, and tight co-correlation was observed between alpha and beta sequence abundances in each sample. The authors' analysis ran thus. V gene, J gene and CDR3 annotation of TCR sequences was performed with Decombinator V4. TCRs were defined as expanded if a significant change between any two time points was detected under a Poisson model with p below 0.0001. TCR abundances were normalised to the total number of TCRs sequenced per sample and were expressed as counts per million. MAIT TCRs were defined by TRAV1-2 paired with TRAJ12, TRAJ20 or TRAJ33, and iNKT TCRs by TRAV10 paired with TRAJ18. A search of VDJdb, accessed on 1 November 2021, was run for TCRs annotated to CMV, EBV and SARS-CoV-2, with TCRs annotated for multiple antigens excluded. TCRdb cleaned the public reads at Q25 with fastp, built clones with MiXCR and kept in-frame beta chains. Rows with one shared CDR3 protein collapse into an entry with the most common genes and DNA. The V and J calls were determined by TCRdb, not by the authors. The sample table holds some 45,000 distinct CDR3 sequences, of which approximately 6.3% were seen once. The ten largest clones capture about 8.3% of the sample.

Cut back by 0 bases and 7 bases, the V and J ends lie 10 bases apart. The germline V gene sets CDR1 to SGHTA and CDR2 to FQGNSA. Its CDR3 holds 14 amino acids, cysteine through phenylalanine. Only the CDR3 portion is preserved as DNA: 42 bases, with reading frame beginning at the first base. A case-control design nested within a healthcare worker cohort in London, UK, was used, with weekly nasopharyngeal swab PCR tests and blood sampling performed. Healthcare workers were recruited between 23 and 31 March 2020, during the week of the UK lockdown, and were followed weekly for up to roughly 15 weeks. A remark on this clonotype: This clone's antigen is unknown. One base away there is no much larger clone; base qualities are not given.

The starting material was whole blood, obtained at baseline. This clonotype originated in an adult who was a healthcare worker with PCR-confirmed SARS-CoV-2 infection or an uninfected control (not recorded which). The rearrangement joined TRBV7-2 to TRBJ2-1; a tentative D call is TRBD2 (7 bases match). The encoded CDR3 is CASSLAGGRNEQFF. DNA sequence: TGTGCCAGCAGCTTAGCGGGGGGGCGGAATGAGCAGTTCTTC.